This is a list of T cell receptor beta chains from one sample in a study of monozygotic twins with inflammatory bowel disease. TCRdb reprocessed the 5' RACE reads and stores each CDR3 protein as one record, lacking DNA. The sample is made up of tens of thousands of distinct CDR3 sequences, and the top ten hold just under 7.5% of it. The sample consisted of blood. These receptor sequences come from a human donor with ulcerative colitis or Crohn's disease, or a healthy co-twin of an affected twin (not recorded which). Each CDR3 is given with its conserved first and last residue. Fields, in order: CDR3 length, J gene, V gene, CDR3 protein.

len: 14; j_gene: TRBJ1-2; v_gene: TRBV20-1; CDR3aa: CSARRRGRPYGYTF
len: 15; j_gene: TRBJ2-3; v_gene: TRBV5-1; CDR3aa: CASSLAGTGADTQYF
len: 14; j_gene: TRBJ2-7; v_gene: TRBV10-2; CDR3aa: CASKGGQEKYEQYF
len: 15; j_gene: TRBJ1-5; v_gene: TRBV3-1; CDR3aa: CASSQDRQSPQPQHF
len: 16; j_gene: TRBJ2-2; v_gene: TRBV7-8; CDR3aa: CASSTRVGTGTGELFF
len: 16; j_gene: TRBJ1-1; v_gene: TRBV20-1; CDR3aa: CSAGNRGVRENTEAFF
len: 17; j_gene: TRBJ2-1; v_gene: TRBV18; CDR3aa: CASSPPGLAGGRNEQFF
len: 11; j_gene: TRBJ2-4; v_gene: TRBV20-1; CDR3aa: CSASPGDIQYF
len: 15; j_gene: TRBJ2-7; v_gene: TRBV27; CDR3aa: CASSLRGAATYEQYF
len: 16; j_gene: TRBJ2-3; v_gene: TRBV5-1; CDR3aa: CASSPTSGGSTDTQYF
len: 13; j_gene: TRBJ1-5; v_gene: TRBV4-1; CDR3aa: CASSQDSFQPQHF
len: 15; j_gene: TRBJ2-3; v_gene: TRBV6-5; CDR3aa: CASSYSQGITDTQYF
len: 15; j_gene: TRBJ2-1; v_gene: TRBV7-9; CDR3aa: CASSFGPGFYNEQFF
len: 18; j_gene: TRBJ2-7; v_gene: TRBV5-1; CDR3aa: CASSLMGRPYRGHYEQYF
len: 17; j_gene: TRBJ2-3; v_gene: TRBV20-1; CDR3aa: CSAQTSGGLSGTDTQYF
len: 14; j_gene: TRBJ1-2; v_gene: TRBV3-1; CDR3aa: CASSLRQGALGYTF
len: 14; j_gene: TRBJ1-3; v_gene: TRBV20-1; CDR3aa: CSASDPRSGNTIYF
len: 16; j_gene: TRBJ2-5; v_gene: TRBV7-2; CDR3aa: CASSSRRKRVIETQYF
len: 14; j_gene: TRBJ1-1; v_gene: TRBV7-9; CDR3aa: CASSLEGRGTEAFF
len: 17; j_gene: TRBJ2-2; v_gene: TRBV7-2; CDR3aa: CASSLPRQGSYTGELFF
len: 16; j_gene: TRBJ2-7; v_gene: TRBV19; CDR3aa: CASSRGQGASAGEQYF
len: 17; j_gene: TRBJ2-2; v_gene: TRBV9; CDR3aa: CASSSPRVQANTGELFF
len: 16; j_gene: TRBJ2-5; v_gene: TRBV7-8; CDR3aa: CASSTKGERTQETQYF
len: 16; j_gene: TRBJ2-2; v_gene: TRBV12-3/TRBV12-4; CDR3aa: CASSPTGGWGTGELFF
len: 16; j_gene: TRBJ1-6; v_gene: TRBV20-1; CDR3aa: CSARVPGSPYNSPLHF
len: 14; j_gene: TRBJ1-1; v_gene: TRBV12-3/TRBV12-4; CDR3aa: CASSLGRGFTEAFF
len: 14; j_gene: TRBJ1-2; v_gene: TRBV15; CDR3aa: CATSREGQNYGYTF
len: 11; j_gene: TRBJ2-3; v_gene: TRBV20-1; CDR3aa: CSARALDTQYF
len: 15; j_gene: TRBJ1-1; v_gene: TRBV11-2; CDR3aa: CASSLVSLGMTEAFF
len: 15; j_gene: TRBJ2-1; v_gene: TRBV20-1; CDR3aa: CSASPRGSLHNEQFF
len: 13; j_gene: TRBJ2-7; v_gene: TRBV20-1; CDR3aa: CSATSDIGYEQYF
len: 12; j_gene: TRBJ1-1; v_gene: TRBV29-1; CDR3aa: CSVGDRVTEAFF
len: 15; j_gene: TRBJ2-7; v_gene: TRBV29-1; CDR3aa: CSVEMPLQGRYEQYF
len: 11; j_gene: TRBJ2-7; v_gene: TRBV5-1; CDR3aa: CASSLGREQYF
len: 14; j_gene: TRBJ2-3; v_gene: TRBV5-1; CDR3aa: CASSLGRMTDTQYF
len: 15; j_gene: TRBJ1-2; v_gene: TRBV27; CDR3aa: CASSWAPTEYYGYTF
len: 15; j_gene: TRBJ2-1; v_gene: TRBV5-6; CDR3aa: CASSSLGVSYNEQFF
len: 13; j_gene: TRBJ1-2; v_gene: TRBV7-9; CDR3aa: CASSLTGGGEGTF
len: 15; j_gene: TRBJ1-4; v_gene: TRBV6-5; CDR3aa: CASSSPRGVNEKLFF
len: 13; j_gene: TRBJ1-5; v_gene: TRBV20-1; CDR3aa: CSANDQRDQPQHF
len: 12; j_gene: TRBJ2-1; v_gene: TRBV19; CDR3aa: CASSPSFDEQFF
len: 13; j_gene: TRBJ2-5; v_gene: TRBV7-2; CDR3aa: CASSFMTGETQYF
len: 13; j_gene: TRBJ2-1; v_gene: TRBV24-1; CDR3aa: CATRDDRVNEQFF
len: 16; j_gene: TRBJ1-5; v_gene: TRBV10-3; CDR3aa: CAISESAGGMSQPQHF
len: 13; j_gene: TRBJ2-1; v_gene: TRBV20-1; CDR3aa: CSALDPTYNEQFF
len: 17; j_gene: TRBJ2-3; v_gene: TRBV7-6; CDR3aa: CASSLSPAGGGTDTQYF
len: 14; j_gene: TRBJ2-7; v_gene: TRBV10-3; CDR3aa: CAISESRNSYEQYF
len: 14; j_gene: TRBJ2-3; v_gene: TRBV29-1; CDR3aa: CSVGVQRATDTQYF
len: 15; j_gene: TRBJ2-1; v_gene: TRBV5-1; CDR3aa: CASSSTGTGQNEQFF
len: 16; j_gene: TRBJ1-6; v_gene: TRBV5-1; CDR3aa: CASSLAEGTANSPLHF
len: 15; j_gene: TRBJ1-1; v_gene: TRBV20-1; CDR3aa: CSARDNWAGSAEAFF
len: 13; j_gene: TRBJ2-7; v_gene: TRBV20-1; CDR3aa: CSAVKPASYEQYF
len: 14; j_gene: TRBJ2-1; v_gene: TRBV5-1; CDR3aa: CASSLQVFGNEQFF